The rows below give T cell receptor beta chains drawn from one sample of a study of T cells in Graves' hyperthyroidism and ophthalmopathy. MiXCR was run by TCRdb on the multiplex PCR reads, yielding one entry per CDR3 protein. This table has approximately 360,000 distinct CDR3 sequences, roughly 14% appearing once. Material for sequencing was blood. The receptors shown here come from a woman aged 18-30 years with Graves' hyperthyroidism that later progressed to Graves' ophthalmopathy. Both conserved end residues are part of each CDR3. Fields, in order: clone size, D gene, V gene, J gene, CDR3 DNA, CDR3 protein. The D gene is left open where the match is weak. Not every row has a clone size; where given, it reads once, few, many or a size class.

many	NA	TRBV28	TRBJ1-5	TGTGCCAGCAGCAGTGACGGAACATTCAATCAGCCCCAGCATTTT	CASSSDGTFNQPQHF
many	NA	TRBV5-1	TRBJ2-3	TGCGCCAGCAGCTTGGGACGGGTGGATTCAGATACGCAGTATTTT	CASSLGRVDSDTQYF
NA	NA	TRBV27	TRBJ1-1	TGTGCCAGCAGTATACAGGCGAACACTGAAGCTTTCTTT	CASSIQANTEAFF
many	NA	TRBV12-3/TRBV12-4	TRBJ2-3	TGTGCCAGCAGTCCCAGCGGGAGCACAGATACGCAGTATTTT	CASSPSGSTDTQYF
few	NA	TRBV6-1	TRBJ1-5	TGTGCCAGCAGCGCGAGGGCTTACCAGCCCCAGCATTTT	CASSARAYQPQHF
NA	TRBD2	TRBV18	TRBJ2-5	TGTGCCAGCTCACCGGGACTAGCGGGGAAAGAGACCCAGTACTTC	CASSPGLAGKETQYF
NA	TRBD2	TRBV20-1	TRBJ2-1	TGCAGTGCAACACCCACTAGCGGGATCTACAATGAGCAGTTCTTC	CSATPTSGIYNEQFF
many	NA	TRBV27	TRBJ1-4	TGTGCCAGCAGTTTATCGGTCGGAGGAGAAAAACTGTTTTTT	CASSLSVGGEKLFF
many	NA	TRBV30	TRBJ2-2	TGTGCCTGGAGTAGGGGTACCCCCGGGGAGCTGTTTTTT	CAWSRGTPGELFF
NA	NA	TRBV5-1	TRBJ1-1	TGCGCCAGCAGCTTGGAAGAAGGTATCACTGAAGCTTTCTTT	CASSLEEGITEAFF